The 18 T cell receptor beta chains below all came from one sample that was sequenced in a study of T cells in localized non-small cell lung cancer. Sequenced by immunoSEQ multiplex PCR; TCRdb stores in-frame clones only, minus some. The profile covers roughly 11,000 clones, with about 84% appearing a single time and 20% to 25% taken by the ten largest. The sequences come from peripheral blood, collected before any cancer treatment. The receptor source for this set is a male donor aged 60 or over with stage I lung adenocarcinoma.

The chain uses TRBV29-1 and TRBJ2-1, with TRBD1 matching over 8 bases. This CDR3 is built from 13 residues. The V gene end was trimmed by 4 bases and the J gene end by 4 bases; junction bases not matched to a gene: 3. Germline V gives CDR1 SQVTM, CDR2 ANQGSEA. CDR3 amino acids: CSVVGTGYNEQFF. The CDR3 DNA is TGCAGCGTTGTCGGGACAGGATACAATGAGCAGTTCTTC.

This chain uses TRBV7-2 with TRBJ1-1; the D is unclear. Germline CDR1 and CDR2: SGHTA and FQGNSA. This CDR3 region has 14 residues. V was shortened by 1 base and J by 0 bases, with 6 bases between the two germline ends. CDR3 bases: TGTGCCAGCAGCTTAGGGGGTGTGAACACTGAAGCTTTCTTT. Amino acids: CASSLGGVNTEAFF. The full variable domain, with the rest looked up from reference TRBV7-2 and TRBJ1-1, is GAGVSQSPSNKVTEKGKDVELRCDPISGHTALYWYRQSLGQGLEFLIYFQGNSAPDKSGLPSDRFSAERTGGSVSTLTIQRTQQEDSAVYLCASSLGGVNTEAFFGQGTRLTVV.

The V gene is TRBV7-2, the J gene TRBJ2-5; D is undetermined. CDR1 and CDR2 from the germline V gene are SGHTA and FQGNSA. CDR3 length equals 13 residues. The V gene lost 4 bases and the J gene lost 2 bases, with 8 bases spanning the gap. The CDR3 bases are TGTGCCAGCAGCTCCGTGCCACAAGAGACCCAGTACTTC. Translating it yields CASSSVPQETQYF.

The chain is built from TRBV27 and TRBJ2-7, with D uncertain. Trimming left V 5 bases short and J 3 bases short, with 14 bases between. The germline CDR1 and CDR2 sequences are MNHEY and SMNVEV (reference sequence). There are 14 residues in the CDR3. Written as DNA, the CDR3 is TGTGCCAGCAGTATACGTCCAGGCTACTACGAGCAGTACTTC. This codes for CASSIRPGYYEQYF.

The chain carries TRBV11-2 and TRBJ1-2; D ambiguous. Germline V gene sequence: CDR1 SGHAT, CDR2 FQNNGV. The CDR3 is 16 residues long. The ends were cut back, 5 bases at V and 0 bases at J, with 16 bases in the middle. CDR3 sequence (DNA): TGTGCCAGCAGCCTCGGTCGGGCGGCAGCTAACTATGGCTACACCTTC. Translating gives CASSLGRAAANYGYTF.

This chain connects TRBV5-1 to TRBJ1-2; D is perhaps TRBD1 (5 bases). The germline V and J ends were trimmed by 7 bases and 6 bases, with 19 bases remaining between them. Germline CDR1 and CDR2: SGHRS and YFSETQ. The CDR3 runs 14 residues. This chain's CDR3 is CASLDVAGPDGYTF. The CDR3 nucleotides read TGCGCCAGCCTTGATGTTGCAGGGCCTGATGGCTACACCTTC.

The chain has TRBV6-1 and TRBJ2-2; the D is unclear. The CDR3 has 16 amino acids. Germline V gene sequence: CDR1 MNHNS, CDR2 SASEGT. V lost 0 bases and J lost 4, with 12 bases in between. In DNA form, the CDR3 reads TGTGCCAGCAGTGAAGCGCTTCTCTCGGGCACCGGGGAGCTGTTTTTT. It is translated as CASSEALLSGTGELFF.

The V gene is TRBV28, the J gene TRBJ2-7; TRBD1 is a possible D gene (5 bases). Trimming left V 1 base short and J 6 bases short, with 7 bases between. Germline CDR1 is MDHEN and CDR2 is SYDVKM. The CDR3 runs to 12 residues. The CDR3 DNA follows: TGTGCCAGCAGTTTATCAGGGCCCGAGCAGTACTTC. Its translation is CASSLSGPEQYF.

This clone has a single count. The rearrangement links TRBV5-1 to TRBJ2-3, with D uncertain. V was shortened by 0 bases and J by 0 bases, with 11 bases between the two germline ends. Germline values: CDR1 SGHRS, CDR2 YFSETQ. The CDR3 runs 16 residues. The CDR3 here is CASSLGTYSSTDTQYF. The CDR3 DNA is TGCGCCAGCAGCTTGGGTACTTATTCTAGCACAGATACGCAGTATTTT.

This chain joins TRBV28 and TRBJ1-2; D remains ambiguous. In germline, CDR1 is MDHEN, CDR2 SYDVKM. This CDR3 contains 11 residues. V lost 7 bases and J lost 8, with 11 bases in between. The CDR3 reads CASTYREGYTF. The CDR3 DNA reads TGTGCCAGCACCTATAGGGAAGGCTACACCTTC.

The chain is built from TRBV7-8 and TRBJ1-2; tentative D call: TRBD1 (6 bases). The CDR3 is 14 amino acids. V dropped 10 bases and J dropped 2 bases, with 17 bases sitting between them. The germline V gene has CDR1 SGHVS and CDR2 FQNEAQ. CDR3: CATLTPGVNYGYTF. The CDR3 DNA reads as TGTGCCACCCTTACCCCAGGGGTGAACTATGGCTACACCTTC.

The chain combines TRBV30 with TRBJ2-5; D is ambiguous. The CDR3 spans 12 residues. Germline V CDR1 and CDR2: GTSNPN, SVGIG (reference sequence). Trimming removed 2 bases at V and 5 bases at J, with 9 bases between. The CDR3 sequence is CAWSIGSETQYF. CDR3 sequence (DNA): TGTGCCTGGAGTATAGGGTCTGAGACCCAGTACTTC.

The chain employs TRBV19 and TRBJ2-1; D uncertain. The CDR3 runs to 13 residues. V lost 1 base and J 9 bases, leaving 10 bases between the germline ends. CDR1 LNHDA and CDR2 SQIVND come from the germline V gene (reference sequence). The CDR3 spells CASSIGVWGEQFF. CDR3 coding DNA: TGTGCCAGTAGTATAGGCGTCTGGGGTGAGCAGTTCTTC. Based on the CDR3 plus reference TRBV19 and TRBJ2-1, the full variable domain is DGGITQSPKYLFRKEGQNVTLSCEQNLNHDAMYWYRQDPGQGLRLIYYSQIVNDFQKGDIAEGYSVSREKKESFPLTVTSAQKNPTAFYLCASSIGVWGEQFFGPGTRLTVL.

As to this clone: The sample contains more than one DNA sequence encoding this CDR3. The V call is TRBV5-6, the J call TRBJ2-2, with TRBD2 identical over 12 bases. CDR3 size: 16 residues. V shed 4 bases and J 4 bases; nucleotides not matched to a gene: 5. Germline V gene sequence: CDR1 SGHDT, CDR2 YYEEEE. The CDR3 DNA is TGTGCCAGCAGCAGGACTAGCGGGGCGATCACCGGGGAGCTGTTTTTT. This encodes CASSRTSGAITGELFF. The variable domain in full, completed from reference TRBV5-6 and TRBJ2-2, reads DAGVTQSPTHLIKTRGQQVTLRCSPKSGHDTVSWYQQALGQGPQFIFQYYEEEERQRGNFPDRFSGHQFPNYSSELNVNALLLGDSALYLCASSRTSGAITGELFFGEGSRLTVL.

This chain uses TRBV4-3 with TRBJ2-4; 11 bases line up with TRBD2. This CDR3 contains 20 residues. V shed 0 bases and J 1 base; nucleotides not matched to a gene: 11. Per germline, CDR1 LGHNA and CDR2 YSLEER. The CDR3, as DNA: TGCGCCAGCAGCCAAGATCTGGCACTAGCGGGGGTGGGGGCCAAAAACATTCAGTACTTC. Its translation is CASSQDLALAGVGAKNIQYF.

The J gene is TRBJ2-1, the V gene TRBV5-1, with a possible D match to TRBD2 (6 bases). V shed 4 bases and J shed 6 bases, with 14 bases lying between them. Germline V CDR1 and CDR2: SGHRS, YFSETQ. The CDR3 sequence is 14 residues long. The CDR3 coding sequence is TGCGCCAGCAGCAGAATCGGGGGAACCAATGAGCAGTTCTTC. It is translated as CASSRIGGTNEQFF.

The chain is built from TRBV18 and TRBJ2-7, with TRBD1 matching 7 bases. The length of the CDR3 is 15 residues. In germline, CDR1 is KGHSH, CDR2 LQKENI. V dropped 3 bases and J dropped 5; count of bases not matched to a gene: 10. The CDR3 sequence is CASSPDRESFDEQYF. In DNA form, the CDR3 reads TGTGCCAGCTCACCCGACAGGGAATCTTTCGACGAGCAGTACTTC.

This CDR3 reads CASSYSTGQFYGYTF. The CDR3 DNA reads TGTGCCAGCAGTTACTCTACCGGACAGTTCTATGGCTACACCTTC. V and J are TRBV6-5 and TRBJ1-2; possibly TRBD1 for D (6 bases). The CDR3 consists of 15 residues. The V gene lost 0 bases and the J gene lost 4 bases, with 12 bases spanning the gap. Germline CDR1 MNHEY, CDR2 SVGAGI.